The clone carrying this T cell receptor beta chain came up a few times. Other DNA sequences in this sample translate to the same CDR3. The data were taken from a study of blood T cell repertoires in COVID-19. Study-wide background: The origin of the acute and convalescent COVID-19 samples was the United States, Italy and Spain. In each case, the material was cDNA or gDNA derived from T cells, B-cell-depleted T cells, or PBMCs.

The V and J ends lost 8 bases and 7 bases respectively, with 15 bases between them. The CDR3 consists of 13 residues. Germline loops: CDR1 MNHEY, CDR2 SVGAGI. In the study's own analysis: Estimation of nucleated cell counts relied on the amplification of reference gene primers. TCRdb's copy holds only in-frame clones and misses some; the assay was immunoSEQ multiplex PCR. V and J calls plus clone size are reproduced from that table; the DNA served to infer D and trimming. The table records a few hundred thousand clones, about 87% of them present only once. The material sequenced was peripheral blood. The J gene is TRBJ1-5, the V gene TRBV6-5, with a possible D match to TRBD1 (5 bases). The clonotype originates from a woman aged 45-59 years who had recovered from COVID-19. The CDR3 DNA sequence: TGTGCCAGCCGGGCAGGGAAGGACCAGCCCCAGCATTTT. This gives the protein CASRAGKDQPQHF.